This is a list of T cell receptor beta chains from one sample in a study of HIV-infected patients and healthy controls. One entry per CDR3 protein, called by TCRdb with MiXCR from the 5' RACE reads. The table lists almost 65,000 distinct CDR3 sequences, 15% to 20% of them singletons. What was sequenced was CD4+ T cells from blood. Receptors originate from a human donor in good health. The CDR3 runs from the conserved cysteine through the conserved F or W. Each record gives: D gene, V gene, clone size, J gene, CDR3 protein, CDR3 DNA. The D gene is left open where the match is weak. Clone size is given for some rows only: seen once, a few or many times, or a class if the clone is expanded.

.	TRBV20-1	many	TRBJ1-6	CSARDRHAGVINSPLHF	TGCAGTGCTAGAGATAGGCACGCAGGGGTTATTAATTCACCCCTCCACTTT
.	TRBV20-1	many	TRBJ1-6	CSAREGIDSPLHF	TGCAGTGCTAGGGAGGGTATCGATTCACCCCTCCACTTT
.	TRBV15	few	TRBJ1-1	CATSTIRNTEAFF	TGTGCCACCAGCACGATAAGGAACACTGAAGCTTTCTTT
.	TRBV7-9	.	TRBJ1-2	CASSLRSGVANYGYTF	TGTGCCAGCAGCTTAAGATCAGGGGTCGCTAACTATGGCTACACCTTC
.	TRBV4-1	many	TRBJ2-3	CASSLQFLQFTDTQYF	TGCGCCAGCAGCCTGCAGTTCTTGCAGTTCACAGATACGCAGTATTTT
TRBD2	TRBV5-4	.	TRBJ2-5	CASSQDSGLAGVGETQYF	TGTGCCAGCAGCCAAGACTCGGGACTAGCGGGAGTTGGAGAGACCCAGTACTTC
.	TRBV29-1	many	TRBJ2-2	CSVKASYTGELFF	TGCAGCGTGAAGGCGAGTTACACCGGGGAGCTGTTTTTT
.	TRBV6-2/TRBV6-3	few	TRBJ1-1	CASSPDPGRGTEAFF	TGTGCCAGCAGTCCCGACCCGGGCCGGGGCACTGAAGCTTTCTTT
.	TRBV5-5	few	TRBJ2-3	CASSFLAAASTDTQYF	TGTGCCAGCAGCTTCCTGGCAGCCGCTAGCACAGATACGCAGTATTTT
.	TRBV2	many	TRBJ2-1	CASSYLAGLNEQFF	TGTGCCAGCAGTTATTTGGCGGGACTGAATGAGCAGTTCTTC
TRBD2	TRBV30	.	TRBJ2-1	CAWGTSGRAGEQFF	TGTGCCTGGGGAACTAGCGGGAGGGCCGGTGAGCAGTTCTTC
TRBD1	TRBV18	.	TRBJ2-5	CASSPRQGAGETQYF	TGTGCCAGCTCACCCAGACAGGGGGCAGGAGAGACCCAGTACTTC
.	TRBV12-3/TRBV12-4	few	TRBJ1-2	CASSQGRVGDGYGYTF	TGTGCCAGCAGCCAAGGACGCGTGGGCGACGGATATGGCTACACCTTC
TRBD1	TRBV20-1	.	TRBJ1-5	CSAREQGRNQPQHF	TGCAGTGCTAGAGAACAGGGGAGGAATCAGCCCCAGCATTTT
.	TRBV5-1	.	TRBJ1-1	CASSRLLRKDMNTEAFF	TGCGCCAGCAGCCGCCTCCTCAGGAAAGATATGAACACTGAAGCTTTCTTT
.	TRBV5-5	medium-sized	TRBJ2-7	CASSLTVLPHEQYF	TGTGCCAGCAGCTTGACCGTGCTCCCCCACGAGCAGTACTTC
.	TRBV14	many	TRBJ1-3	CASSPKTYGLYF	TGTGCCAGCAGCCCGAAGACATACGGTTTATATTTT
.	TRBV18	.	TRBJ2-7	CASSVAAQTYEQYF	TGTGCCAGCTCAGTCGCTGCCCAAACCTACGAGCAGTACTTC
TRBD1	TRBV6-1	few	TRBJ2-4	CASRDRGRNIQYF	TGTGCCAGCAGGGACAGGGGAAGAAACATTCAGTACTTC
.	TRBV12-3/TRBV12-4	.	TRBJ2-7	CASAGYYEQYF	TGTGCCAGCGCCGGGTATTACGAGCAGTACTTC
.	TRBV6-1	few	TRBJ1-5	CASSEQGARSSSNQPQHF	TGTGCCAGCAGTGAACAAGGGGCCCGTAGCAGTAGCAATCAGCCCCAGCATTTT
.	TRBV5-1	.	TRBJ2-3	CASSFLRQQLSTDTQYF	TGCGCCAGCAGCTTCCTCCGGCAGCAACTTAGCACAGATACGCAGTATTTT
.	TRBV29-1	many	TRBJ1-5	CSVVVGSNQPQHF	TGCAGCGTTGTCGTGGGGAGCAATCAGCCCCAGCATTTT
.	TRBV12-3/TRBV12-4	many	TRBJ2-7	CASSLVPGTYEQYF	TGTGCCAGCAGTTTAGTTCCGGGCACCTACGAGCAGTACTTC
.	TRBV12-3/TRBV12-4	many	TRBJ1-2	CASSLHWEGYTF	TGTGCCAGCAGTTTACATTGGGAGGGCTACACCTTC
.	TRBV18	few	TRBJ1-1	CASLLLQGRTEAFF	TGTGCCAGCCTTCTCCTACAGGGACGCACTGAAGCTTTCTTT
.	TRBV27	few	TRBJ2-1	CASSFGQGRVNEQFF	TGTGCCAGCAGTTTTGGGCAGGGAAGGGTCAATGAGCAGTTCTTC
.	TRBV10-2	.	TRBJ1-3	CASSGSGNSGNTIYF	TGCGCCAGCAGTGGGAGTGGTAACTCTGGAAACACCATATATTTT
TRBD2	TRBV12-3/TRBV12-4	few	TRBJ2-1	CASSSHAGVEHEQFF	TGTGCCAGCAGTTCCCACGCGGGAGTGGAACATGAGCAGTTCTTC
.	TRBV18	few	TRBJ2-2	CASSASANTGELFF	TGTGCCAGCTCAGCTAGCGCGAACACCGGGGAGCTGTTTTTT
.	TRBV12-3/TRBV12-4	.	TRBJ2-5	CASSPGSLGRGETQYF	TGTGCCAGCAGTCCCGGATCACTAGGTCGAGGAGAGACCCAGTACTTC
TRBD2	TRBV3-1	.	TRBJ2-5	CASSQASGVQETQYF	TGTGCCAGCAGCCAAGCTAGCGGGGTACAAGAGACCCAGTACTTC
TRBD1	TRBV6-5	once	TRBJ2-7	CASSGTATYEQYF	TGTGCCAGCAGCGGGACAGCAACCTACGAGCAGTACTTC
.	TRBV11-2	.	TRBJ2-2	CASSLFAGTGELFF	TGTGCCAGCAGCTTATTTGCGGGAACCGGGGAGCTGTTTTTT
.	TRBV2	few	TRBJ2-1	CASSVIGPDNEQFF	TGTGCCAGCAGTGTGATAGGGCCCGACAATGAGCAGTTCTTC
.	TRBV6-6	.	TRBJ1-1	CASTLGTKNTEAFF	TGTGCCAGCACGCTAGGGACAAAGAACACTGAAGCTTTCTTT
TRBD1	TRBV5-6	.	TRBJ1-6	CASSFRDRSSSPLHF	TGTGCCAGCAGCTTTCGGGACAGGTCGAGTTCACCCCTCCACTTT
TRBD1	TRBV14	few	TRBJ2-1	CASSRGQVIYEQFF	TGTGCCAGCAGCCGGGGACAGGTTATCTATGAGCAGTTCTTC
TRBD2	TRBV7-2	few	TRBJ2-7	CASRGGGVYEQYF	TGTGCCAGCAGGGGCGGGGGGGTTTACGAGCAGTACTTC
TRBD1	TRBV28	.	TRBJ2-1	CASSTTGTGGHNEQFF	TGTGCCAGCAGCACAACCGGGACAGGGGGCCACAATGAGCAGTTCTTC
.	TRBV9	many	TRBJ2-5	CASSVVPQGVETQYF	TGTGCCAGCAGCGTAGTCCCTCAGGGCGTAGAGACCCAGTACTTC
.	TRBV2	.	TRBJ2-1	CASRRDPSVGQFF	TGTGCCAGCAGACGGGACCCTTCTGTGGGGCAGTTCTTC
TRBD2	TRBV18	many	TRBJ2-7	CASSSYSGSGSEQYF	TGTGCCAGCTCTTCTTATAGCGGGAGCGGGTCCGAGCAGTACTTC
TRBD1	TRBV11-2	few	TRBJ1-6	CASSLVDRVGSPLHF	TGTGCCAGCAGCTTAGTGGACAGGGTGGGTTCACCCCTCCACTTT
.	TRBV10-3	few	TRBJ2-5	CAISAGETQYF	TGTGCCATCAGTGCGGGTGAGACCCAGTACTTC
TRBD1	TRBV7-9	few	TRBJ1-5	CASSEGTGGRGNQPQHF	TGTGCCAGTTCAGAGGGGACAGGGGGCCGGGGCAATCAGCCCCAGCATTTT
.	TRBV7-9	.	TRBJ1-2	CASSRAPMRNYGYTF	TGTGCCAGCAGCCGAGCCCCCATGCGTAACTATGGCTACACCTTC
TRBD2	TRBV30	few	TRBJ2-2	CAWSSGLAGAGELFF	TGTGCCTGGAGTAGTGGACTAGCGGGAGCCGGGGAGCTGTTTTTT
.	TRBV6-1	.	TRBJ1-5	CASSDLDGLTPYSNQPQHF	TGTGCCAGCAGTGACCTGGACGGCCTAACCCCTTATAGCAATCAGCCCCAGCATTTT
.	TRBV7-9	.	TRBJ1-1	CASSLGTRNTEAFF	TGTGCCAGCAGCTTAGGCACACGGAACACTGAAGCTTTCTTT
.	TRBV6-2/TRBV6-3	many	TRBJ1-1	CASGEGYTEAFF	TGTGCCAGCGGGGAGGGTTACACTGAAGCTTTCTTT
TRBD1	TRBV20-1	many	TRBJ1-5	CSARGDRGSGGSNQPQHF	TGCAGTGCTAGGGGGGACAGGGGTTCGGGAGGGAGCAATCAGCCCCAGCATTTT
.	TRBV7-9	.	TRBJ1-1	CASSLRASTEAFF	TGTGCCAGCAGCTTAAGGGCATCCACTGAAGCTTTCTTT
TRBD1	TRBV20-1	few	TRBJ2-7	CSATDRGYEQYF	TGCAGTGCTACGGACAGGGGCTACGAGCAGTACTTC
.	TRBV29-1	.	TRBJ2-5	CSVEQGVEETQYF	TGCAGCGTTGAACAAGGGGTGGAAGAGACCCAGTACTTC
.	TRBV6-4	.	TRBJ1-4	CASSDSNGQAHEKLFF	TGTGCCAGCAGTGACTCGAATGGGCAGGCCCATGAAAAACTGTTTTTT
.	TRBV10-2	.	TRBJ1-6	CASRGGDSPLHF	TGCGCCAGCAGGGGGGGGGATTCACCCCTCCACTTT
TRBD1	TRBV27	.	TRBJ1-2	CASSLGATGVYGYTF	TGTGCCAGCAGTTTAGGGGCCACAGGGGTCTATGGCTACACCTTC
.	TRBV10-2	medium-sized	TRBJ2-3	CASSERGVGTDTQYF	TGCGCCAGCAGTGAGAGGGGGGTCGGCACAGATACGCAGTATTTT